Presented here are 29 T cell receptor beta chains from one specimen sequenced in a study of cytomegalovirus exposure and HLA in healthy donors. Sequenced by immunoSEQ multiplex PCR; TCRdb stores in-frame clones only, minus some. The table shows 200,000 to 300,000 clones, with about 92% occurring only once. The sample was PBMCs. The receptors were sampled from a woman in her 30s in good health and CMV-seronegative.

The chain joins TRBV6-5 to TRBJ2-3; D gene uncertain. With 2 bases removed from V and 2 bases from J, the gap between germline ends came to 11 bases. The CDR3 length is 15 residues. Germline V gene lookup returns CDR1 MNHEY and CDR2 SVGAGI. Here the CDR3 reads CASSYGSHLTDTQYF. The DNA of the CDR3 is TGTGCCAGCAGTTACGGCAGTCACCTCACAGATACGCAGTATTTT.

The gene calls are TRBV5-3 and TRBJ1-1; D not certain. TRBV5-3 is an ORF for which the function is uncertain. The CDR3 spans 13 residues. The V end lost 7 bases, the J end lost 7 bases, and 17 bases lay between the germline ends. In DNA, the CDR3 is TGTGCCAGACGGAGAGGTAATTTGGGTGAAGCTTTCTTT. Its translation: CARRRGNLGEAFF.

The chain joins TRBV19 to TRBJ2-6, with D unclear. The V gene's germline CDR1 is LNHDA and CDR2 SQIVND (reference sequence). The CDR3 totals 13 residues. Trimming removed 3 bases from V and 3 bases from J, with 3 bases in between. The CDR3 DNA follows: TGTGCCAGTAGTATCCTTGGGGCCAACGTCCTGACTTTC. Amino acids: CASSILGANVLTF. Supplemented by reference TRBV19 and TRBJ2-6, the full variable domain reads DGGITQSPKYLFRKEGQNVTLSCEQNLNHDAMYWYRQDPGQGLRLIYYSQIVNDFQKGDIAEGYSVSREKKESFPLTVTSAQKNPTAFYLCASSILGANVLTFGAGSRLTVL.

The rearrangement joins TRBV7-7 to TRBJ2-5, with 11 nucleotides matching TRBD2. In germline, CDR1 is SSHAT, CDR2 FNYEAQ (reference sequence). The CDR3 consists of 16 residues. The J segment lost 5 bases and the V segment lost 2 bases, leaving 7 bases of the junction unmatched. CDR3 residues: CASSLRELAGAETQYF. The CDR3 DNA reads as TGTGCCAGCAGCTTAAGGGAACTAGCGGGAGCGGAGACCCAGTACTTC.

The rearrangement joins TRBV5-5 to TRBJ2-7; TRBD1 matches 10 bases. CDR3 size: 18 residues. The germline CDR1 and CDR2 sequences are SGHKS and YYEKEE (reference sequence). The J segment lost 3 bases and the V segment lost 1 base, leaving 13 bases of the junction unmatched. DNA for the CDR3: TGTGCCAGCAGCTTGACCCTGACAGGGGGCGGCCCCAGCTACGAGCAGTACTTC. Amino acid sequence: CASSLTLTGGGPSYEQYF.

The chain has TRBV5-1 and TRBJ2-5; TRBD2 matches at 8 bases. The CDR3 is 16 amino acids. Germline V gives CDR1 SGHRS, CDR2 YFSETQ. Losses at the gene ends were 1 base for V and 5 bases for J; bases not matched to a gene: 10. As DNA, the CDR3 is TGCGCCAGCAGCTTGCCCGGGAGGGCCGATTCGGAGACCCAGTACTTC. As protein: CASSLPGRADSETQYF. The full variable domain, in which reference TRBV5-1 and TRBJ2-5 provide the parts outside the CDR3, is KAGVTQTPRYLIKTRGQQVTLSCSPISGHRSVSWYQQTPGQGLQFLFEYFSETQRNKGNFPGRFSGRQFSNSRSEMNVSTLELGDSALYLCASSLPGRADSETQYFGPGTRLLVL.

The chain joins TRBV6-6 to TRBJ2-1; TRBD2 might be the D (5 bases). The V end lost 0 bases, the J end lost 4 bases, and 13 bases lay between the germline ends. The CDR3 extends over 16 amino acids. Germline CDR1 MNHNY, CDR2 SVGAGI (reference sequence). CDR3 in DNA: TGTGCCAGCAGTTACTCCGAACTAGTGGGGTACAATGAGCAGTTCTTC. This encodes CASSYSELVGYNEQFF.

The V and J genes are TRBV6-4 and TRBJ2-1; D is uncertain. V shed 1 base and J shed 7 bases, with 8 bases lying between them. The CDR3 covers 13 residues. Per germline, CDR1 MRHNA and CDR2 SNTAGT. CDR3 region: CASSDYPGNEQFF. DNA of the CDR3: TGTGCCAGCAGTGACTATCCGGGTAATGAGCAGTTCTTC.

The gene calls are TRBV6-6 and TRBJ2-1; D is undetermined. Trimming took 3 bases from V and 5 from J, leaving 5 bases between them. The CDR3 is 12 residues long. CDR1 MNHNY and CDR2 SVGAGI come from the germline V gene (reference sequence). The CDR3 bases are TGTGCCAGCAGTTATATCAACAATGAGCAGTTCTTC. Its translation is CASSYINNEQFF.

This clone occurred many times. The rearrangement joins TRBV5-4 to TRBJ2-3; 8 bases fit TRBD2. The trim removed 4 bases at V and 1 base at J, leaving 11 bases unmatched. CDR1 is SGHNT, CDR2 YYREEE, per germline (reference sequence). The CDR3 loop spans 17 amino acids. The CDR3 DNA is TGTGCCAGCAGCCGTGCGCCCGGAGCGGGAGGCACAGATACGCAGTATTTT. Encoded protein: CASSRAPGAGGTDTQYF.

The chain carries TRBV4-3 and TRBJ2-3; TRBD2 aligns across 11 bases. Trimming removed 0 bases from V and 6 bases from J; junction bases left unmatched: 5. This CDR3 has 16 amino acids. Germline values: CDR1 LGHNA, CDR2 YSLEER. In DNA form, the CDR3 reads TGCGCCAGCAGCCAAGAAGTAGCGGGAGGGCGTGATACGCAGTATTTT. Translated: CASSQEVAGGRDTQYF.

The chain employs TRBV4-1 and TRBJ2-3, with no clear D. V lost 1 base and J 6 bases, leaving 14 bases between the germline ends. The CDR3 covers 15 residues. Germline V gives CDR1 MGHRA, CDR2 YSYEKL. For the CDR3, the DNA is TGCGCCAGCAGCCAAGTATTCGACTCCGAGGATACGCAGTATTTT. Translation gives CASSQVFDSEDTQYF.

The genes are TRBV9 and TRBJ2-1; TRBD2 might be the D (6 bases). The germline CDR1 and CDR2 sequences are SGDLS and YYNGEE. The CDR3 totals 17 residues. V lost 4 bases to trimming and J lost 0 bases, with 17 bases between them. The CDR3 DNA reads TGTGCCAGCAGCTCCCCGATCGCCGGGAGCTCCTACAATGAGCAGTTCTTC. It codes for CASSSPIAGSSYNEQFF.

The chain couples TRBV5-6 to TRBJ2-3; 8 nucleotides agree with TRBD1. The CDR3 contains 16 residues. Trimming at V came to 2 bases and at J to 2 bases, leaving 7 bases not matched to a gene. Germline V gene sequence: CDR1 SGHDT, CDR2 YYEEEE. Here the CDR3 reads CASSLGTGYSTDTQYF. The DNA of the CDR3 is TGTGCCAGCAGCTTAGGGACAGGATACTCCACAGATACGCAGTATTTT. The full variable domain, in which reference TRBV5-6 and TRBJ2-3 provide the parts outside the CDR3, is DAGVTQSPTHLIKTRGQQVTLRCSPKSGHDTVSWYQQALGQGPQFIFQYYEEEERQRGNFPDRFSGHQFPNYSSELNVNALLLGDSALYLCASSLGTGYSTDTQYFGPGTRLTVL.

The V call is TRBV6-5, the J call TRBJ2-2; D might be TRBD1 (5 bases). The V gene lost 2 bases and the J gene lost 4 bases, with 8 bases spanning the gap. This CDR3 is 14 amino acids long. Per germline, CDR1 MNHEY and CDR2 SVGAGI. Here the CDR3 DNA reads TGTGCCAGCAGTTACGGGGCAAGCACCGGGGAGCTGTTTTTT. Translation: CASSYGASTGELFF.

This clone was counted only a few times. The chain couples TRBV4-3 to TRBJ2-7; D might be TRBD1 (5 bases). The CDR3 has 17 amino acids. V lost 0 bases, J lost 1 base, and 16 bases lay in between. Looked up from germline, CDR1 is LGHNA and CDR2 is YSLEER. CDR3 residues: CASSQDWGQLRSYEQYF. The CDR3 DNA is TGCGCCAGCAGCCAAGATTGGGGCCAGCTAAGGTCCTACGAGCAGTACTTC.

The chain employs TRBV9 and TRBJ2-5; TRBD2 aligns across 11 bases. The germline gives CDR1 SGDLS, CDR2 YYNGEE. V lost 9 bases and J lost 5; bases outside the gene matches: 9. The CDR3 contains 14 residues. The CDR3 here is CATPLAGGYETQYF. CDR3 sequence (DNA): TGTGCCACCCCTCTAGCGGGAGGATATGAGACCCAGTACTTC.

V and J are TRBV9 and TRBJ2-5, with TRBD2 matching 8 bases. This CDR3 spans 16 amino acids. The J segment lost 4 bases and the V segment lost 0 bases, leaving 8 bases of the junction unmatched. Germline V lookup: CDR1 SGDLS, CDR2 YYNGEE. The CDR3 coding sequence is TGTGCCAGCAGCGTAGTGCCGCGGGGGGCGGGAGAGACCCAGTACTTC. Its translation: CASSVVPRGAGETQYF.

The chain carries TRBV10-2 and TRBJ2-7; 7 bases line up with TRBD2. Germline lookup yields CDR1 WSHSY and CDR2 SAAADI. The V segment lost 3 bases and the J segment 2 bases; nucleotides outside the gene matches: 7. The CDR3 sequence is 15 residues long. CDR3 region: CASSEQAGRTYEQYF. The CDR3, as DNA: TGCGCCAGCAGTGAACAAGCGGGGCGTACCTACGAGCAGTACTTC.

The table lists this clone with a few counts. V and J are TRBV7-9 and TRBJ2-7; the D is unclear. The CDR3 is 14 residues long. Deletions cut 5 bases from V and 3 bases from J, with 14 bases between. Per germline, CDR1 SEHNR and CDR2 FQNEAQ (reference sequence). CDR3 nucleotides: TGTGCCAGCAGCCCAACCAGCAGCTACTACGAGCAGTACTTC. This encodes CASSPTSSYYEQYF.

Of note for this clone: At the DNA level, this CDR3 is encoded by other sequences in the same sample as well. The rearrangement uses TRBV29-1 and TRBJ2-7; 7 nucleotides match TRBD1. Germline lookup yields CDR1 SQVTM and CDR2 ANQGSEA. CDR3 length: 12 amino acids. Trimming at V came to 4 bases and at J to 3 bases, leaving 3 bases not matched to a gene. The CDR3 region is CSVVGGGYEQYF. CDR3 sequence (DNA): TGCAGCGTTGTAGGGGGCGGCTACGAGCAGTACTTC.

This clone was seen more than once but under ten times. The J gene is TRBJ2-7, the V gene TRBV27, with 11 bases lining up with TRBD1. This CDR3 region has 14 residues. J lost 6 bases, V lost 6 bases, and 7 bases had no gene match. Germline values: CDR1 MNHEY, CDR2 SMNVEV (reference sequence). CDR3 sequence reads: CASRKGTGGGEQYF. The CDR3 DNA is TGTGCCAGCAGGAAAGGGACAGGGGGAGGCGAGCAGTACTTC.

This sequence joins TRBV28 and TRBJ2-1; D is uncertain. The CDR3 covers 11 residues. Trimming took off 6 bases at V and 1 base at J, with 1 base between the two ends. The germline gives CDR1 MDHEN, CDR2 SYDVKM. The CDR3 here is CASRSYNEQFF. The CDR3, as DNA: TGTGCCAGCAGGTCCTACAATGAGCAGTTCTTC.

This chain connects TRBV7-2 to TRBJ2-3; 12 bases match TRBD2. The CDR3 runs to 16 residues. CDR1 is SGHTA, CDR2 FQGNSA, per germline. V lost 0 bases, J lost 4 bases, and 2 bases stayed unmatched. CDR3 residues: CASSLALAGGADTQYF. DNA of the CDR3: TGTGCCAGCAGCTTAGCTCTAGCGGGAGGGGCAGATACGCAGTATTTT.

The chain has TRBV7-2 and TRBJ2-3; D gene ambiguous. There are 12 residues in the CDR3. Germline values: CDR1 SGHTA, CDR2 FQGNSA. Trimming left V 4 bases short and J 4 bases short, with 6 bases between. This CDR3 is CASSSEADTQYF. CDR3 DNA sequence: TGTGCCAGCAGCTCCGAGGCAGATACGCAGTATTTT.

The chain couples TRBV7-6 to TRBJ2-5; TRBD2 matches at 13 bases. This CDR3 is built from 18 residues. V lost 1 base to trimming and J lost 1 base; unmatched junction nucleotides: 6. Germline-derived CDR1 and CDR2 are SGHVS and FNYEAQ. For the CDR3, the DNA is TGTGCCAGCAGCTTAGGGGGTACTAGCGGGAGGGTCCAAGAGACCCAGTACTTC. Its protein is CASSLGGTSGRVQETQYF.

The V call is TRBV10-3, the J call TRBJ2-7, with D unclear. Germline loops: CDR1 ENHRY, CDR2 SYGVKD. V shed 8 bases and J shed 2 bases, with 7 bases lying between them. CDR3 size: 11 residues. CDR3 coding DNA: TGTGCCATCGGTGGGGCCTACGAGCAGTACTTC. Its translation is CAIGGAYEQYF.

The V call is TRBV9, the J call TRBJ1-3; D unresolved. This CDR3 has 15 residues. V gave up 0 bases and J gave up 0 bases, with 7 bases separating them. Per the germline V gene, CDR1 is SGDLS and CDR2 is YYNGEE. The CDR3 sequence: CASSVVGSSGNTIYF. For the CDR3, the DNA is TGTGCCAGCAGCGTAGTGGGTTCCTCTGGAAACACCATATATTTT.

CDR3 bases: TGTGCCAGCAGCGCCATAATGAGGGTCACCGGGGAGCTGTTTTTT. Protein: CASSAIMRVTGELFF. V usage is TRBV9 and J usage is TRBJ2-2; D might be TRBD2 (5 bases). Per germline, CDR1 SGDLS and CDR2 YYNGEE. The CDR3 length is 15 residues. Trimming took off 3 bases at V and 4 bases at J, with 13 bases between the two ends.